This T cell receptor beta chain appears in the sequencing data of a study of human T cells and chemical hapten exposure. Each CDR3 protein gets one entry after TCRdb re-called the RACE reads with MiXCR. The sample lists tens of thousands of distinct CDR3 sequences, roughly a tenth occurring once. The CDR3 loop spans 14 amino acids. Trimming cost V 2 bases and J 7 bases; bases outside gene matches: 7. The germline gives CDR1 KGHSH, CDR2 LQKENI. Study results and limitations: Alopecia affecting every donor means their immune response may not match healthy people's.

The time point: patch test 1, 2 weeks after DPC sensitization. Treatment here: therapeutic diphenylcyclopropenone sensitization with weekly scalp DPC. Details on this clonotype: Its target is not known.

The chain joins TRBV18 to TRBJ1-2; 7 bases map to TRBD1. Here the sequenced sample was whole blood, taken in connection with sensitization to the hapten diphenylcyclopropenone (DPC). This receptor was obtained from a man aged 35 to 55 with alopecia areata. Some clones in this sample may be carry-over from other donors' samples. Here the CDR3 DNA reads TGTGCCAGCTCACCAGCCGGGACAGAAGTTGGCTACACCTTC. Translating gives CASSPAGTEVGYTF.